These 10 T cell receptor beta chains came from one sample sequenced in a study of blood T cell repertoires in COVID-19. Data came from immunoSEQ multiplex PCR; TCRdb stores just in-frame clones and leaves some out. The sample yields a few hundred thousand clones, 80% to 90% seen once. The sequenced sample consisted of PBMCs or T cells enriched from blood (not recorded which). Receptors originate from a woman aged 18 to 35 in a cohort exposed to, infected with or recovered from COVID-19 (not recorded which).

The chain uses TRBV29-1 and TRBJ1-1; no clear D gene. The CDR3 is 13 amino acids. V was shortened by 4 bases and J by 4 bases, with 13 bases between the two germline ends. Per the germline V gene, CDR1 is SQVTM and CDR2 is ANQGSEA. In nucleotides, the CDR3 is TGCAGCGTTGTACGTGGGAGCGGCACTGAAGCTTTCTTT. It encodes CSVVRGSGTEAFF.

The chain is built from TRBV18 and TRBJ1-5; D is uncertain. The germline CDR1 and CDR2 sequences are KGHSH and LQKENI. Trimming shortened V by 8 bases and J by 4 bases, and 15 bases separated the two germline ends. This CDR3 spans 14 amino acids. Written as DNA, the CDR3 is TGTGCCAGCACTCAAGCGGGCGGAAATCAGCCCCAGCATTTT. This translates into CASTQAGGNQPQHF. Full variable domain (rest looked up from reference TRBV18 and TRBJ1-5): NAGVMQNPRHLVRRRGQEARLRCSPMKGHSHVYWYRQLPEEGLKFMVYLQKENIIDESGMPKERFSAEFPKEGPSILRIQQVVRGDSAAYFCASTQAGGNQPQHFGDGTRLSIL.

The chain joins TRBV2 to TRBJ1-4; 8 bases are shared with TRBD1. Trimming removed 6 bases from V and 8 bases from J; junction bases left unmatched: 5. This CDR3 has 13 amino acids. Germline V gene sequence: CDR1 SNHLY, CDR2 FYNNEI. The CDR3 is CASSRGRQEKLFF. The CDR3 DNA follows: TGTGCCAGCAGCAGGGGGCGTCAAGAAAAACTGTTTTTT.

The chain uses TRBV6-5 and TRBJ1-1; possible D gene TRBD1, 5 bases. Looked up from germline, CDR1 is MNHEY and CDR2 is SVGAGI. This CDR3 comprises 14 residues. V lost 4 bases and J 6 bases, leaving 15 bases between the germline ends. The CDR3 nucleotides read TGTGCCAGCAGTTTCGACGGGGGAGGGGCTGAAGCTTTCTTT. Translation: CASSFDGGGAEAFF.

The chain uses TRBV18 and TRBJ2-5; 9 bases map to TRBD2. CDR3 length equals 17 residues. The J segment lost 1 base and the V segment lost 3 bases, leaving 9 bases of the junction unmatched. Germline-derived CDR1 and CDR2 are KGHSH and LQKENI. The CDR3 nucleotides are TGTGCCAGCTCACCGCCCCTGGGGCGGGAGGGCCAAGAGACCCAGTACTTC. Translated: CASSPPLGREGQETQYF.

The rearrangement links TRBV9 to TRBJ2-2; a weak D match, TRBD1 (5 bases). The V end was cut by 2 bases, the J end by 0 bases, with 8 bases between. The V gene's germline CDR1 is SGDLS and CDR2 YYNGEE. The CDR3 extends over 15 amino acids. CDR3 loop: CASSVTDTNTGELFF. CDR3 coding DNA: TGTGCCAGCAGCGTGACAGATACGAACACCGGGGAGCTGTTTTTT.

The V and J genes are TRBV19 and TRBJ2-3; 7 bases match TRBD2. V trimming: 3 bases; J trimming: 1 base; junction bases outside the gene matches: 10. CDR3 size: 17 residues. Germline V gene data show CDR1 as LNHDA and CDR2 as SQIVND (reference sequence). CDR3 sequence (DNA): TGTGCCAGTAGTATTAGGAGTCCTAGCGGTCGCACAGATACGCAGTATTTT. This sequence encodes CASSIRSPSGRTDTQYF.

This rearrangement joins TRBV5-1 to TRBJ1-4; TRBD1 is a possible D gene (5 bases). Trimming took off 0 bases at V and 4 bases at J, with 10 bases between the two ends. This CDR3 contains 15 residues. CDR1 is SGHRS and CDR2 is YFSETQ in the germline V gene. The DNA for the CDR3 is TGCGCCAGCAGCTTGGTCGGACAAGTTAATGAAAAACTGTTTTTT. It is translated as CASSLVGQVNEKLFF.

The chain combines TRBV19 with TRBJ2-7; D is perhaps TRBD1 (5 bases). Germline V gene sequence: CDR1 LNHDA, CDR2 SQIVND (reference sequence). The CDR3 extends over 14 amino acids. Trimming shortened V by 5 bases and J by 4 bases, and 15 bases separated the two germline ends. CDR3 protein: CASSLTLSGYEQYF. The CDR3 DNA sequence: TGTGCCAGTAGTCTAACCCTTTCAGGGTACGAGCAGTACTTC.

The chain carries TRBV19 and TRBJ1-2; 8 bases map to TRBD1. After removal of 5 bases from V and 8 bases from J, the junction contained 10 bases not matched to a gene. The CDR3 is made up of 14 amino acids. Germline loops: CDR1 LNHDA, CDR2 SQIVND (reference sequence). The CDR3 sequence: CASSPKADRGGYTF. For the CDR3, the DNA is TGTGCCAGTAGTCCTAAGGCCGACAGGGGCGGCTACACCTTC.